Sequencing of this T cell receptor (beta chain) was carried out in a study of blood T cells in healthy people across ages. Study-wide results and limits: It was found that TCR beta diversity correlated strongly with the percentage of naive T cells. Diversity of TCR beta per million T cells declined in a roughly linear way with age.

The CDR3 extends over 15 amino acids. Germline V gene sequence: CDR1 ENHRY, CDR2 SYGVKD. Trimming at V came to 10 bases and at J to 1 base, leaving 12 bases not matched to a gene. Alongside a J-beta primer mix, a sample-barcoded 5' primer served in a second PCR lasting about 7 to 12 cycles. TCRdb recomputed calls from the 5' RACE reads with MiXCR, one row per CDR3 protein. The sample lists about 680,000 distinct CDR3 sequences, 45% to 50% occurring once. At least 7 million PBMCs were isolated per sample. This clonotype came up a few times. Its target is unknown. This clonotype was sampled from a woman aged 55-69 years in good health. The gene calls are TRBV10-3 and TRBJ2-5, with 7 nucleotides matching TRBD1. The sample comprised blood. Written as DNA, the CDR3 is TGTGCCAGCTCCTCAGTGGGGACAGTCCAAGAGACCCAGTACTTC. Its protein is CASSSVGTVQETQYF.